This T cell receptor beta chain stems from a study of blood T cell repertoires in COVID-19 (TCRdb year 2020). About the investigation overall: Samples from collaborators originated in the United States, Italy and Spain and spanned both the acute and convalescent phases of COVID-19. The material from the prospective study consisted of cDNA or gDNA derived from T cells, B-cell-depleted T cells, or PBMCs. The dataset comprised deeply sampled blood TCRbeta repertoires from subjects exposed to, actively infected with, or recovered from COVID-19. The repertoires were made available in a free public database intended to serve as a resource for research on the immune response to SARS-CoV-2. Samples came from the ongoing ImmuneRACE study (first 160 participants) plus 1,254 subjects from 6 global collaborators. Nearly every sample came with metadata listing a de-identified subject ID, COVID-19 status, age in years and sex. Where available, HLA class I and class II types were taken from metadata supplied by the sample provider and were not determined by assay-based typing.

TCRbeta CDR3 regions were amplified from genomic DNA by means of the immunoSEQ Assay, a bias-controlled multiplex PCR. On the authors' methods: The number of nucleated cells in each sample was estimated from the amplification of reference gene primers within the assay. To quantify the absolute abundance of each unique TCRbeta CDR3 rearrangement, sequence reads were collapsed and filtered. For each sample, productive Simpson clonality was calculated as the square root of Simpson's diversity index over productive rearrangements. TCRdb carries this immuneACCESS record with in-frame sequences only. Its versions omit some clonotypes, under half of them owing to an unresolved V gene in the studies checked, with the rest unexplained. V and J calls plus clone size are reproduced from that table; the DNA served to infer D and trimming. A total of approximately 350,000 clones appear in this sample, 88% of them only once. The ten most abundant clones make up approximately 7.3% of the sample.

At one collaborating source in Seattle, patients were enrolled during active infection and were followed longitudinally through the course of disease. Each collaborating institution followed its own protocols to collect whole blood in K2EDTA tubes. For TCRbeta analysis, collaborator samples were shipped as frozen whole blood, as isolated PBMCs, or as DNA extracted from either sample type. Regarding this clone: No antigen is known for it. It has no much larger one-base neighbor in the sample; base qualities were not kept.

From the cysteine up to the phenylalanine, the CDR3 has a length of 16 residues. Solely the CDR3 DNA is kept, with 48 bases framed from the first base. Per the germline V gene, KGHDR is the CDR1 and SFDVKD is the CDR2. Trimming takes 3 bases off V and 5 bases off J; junction bases not matched to a gene: 9. Overall study results and their limits: Clinical and demographic metadata were provided uncurated, with the amount varying by source and participant.

The receptor chain draws on TRBV24-1 and TRBJ1-5; TRBD1 aligns with 7 central bases. This sequence was found in a woman in her 70s with COVID-19, enrolled during active disease. The sample was peripheral blood. The CDR3 is CATSDTARGSDQPQHF. The DNA sequence is as follows: TGTGCCACCAGTGATACTGCCAGGGGGTCGGATCAGCCCCAGCATTTT.